This TCR beta chain was found in a study of vaccination and CD4 T cells after COVID-19. Study at large: Median time from COVID diagnosis to post-COVID sampling was over 85 days (35 to 161). Blood was drawn a median roughly 67 days post second dose, range 14 to 241.

The time point was: late sampling 161 to 241 days after vaccination in a few convalescent patients. Sample treatment: roughly 10-day PBMC culture with coronavirus spike peptide pools or control peptides (ViraFEST assay). Details on this clonotype: Its antigen is still unknown.

The Oncomine TCR Beta short-read assay generated sequence data from the DNA of cultured CD4+ T cells. TCRdb analysed the PCR reads with MiXCR anew, one entry per CDR3 protein. The sample carries about 18,000 distinct CDR3 sequences, under 55% recorded once. Germline V gene sequence: CDR1 MNHEY, CDR2 SMNVEV (reference sequence). The CDR3 is 13 residues long. Trimming shortened V by 5 bases and J by 10 bases, and 12 bases separated the two germline ends. Whole-study results and caveats: Convalescent patients displayed a median around 86% of reactive clones emerging only post-vaccination. The rise in median SARS-CoV-2-reactive clonotypes, from approximately 23 to 38, was not significant.

The J gene is TRBJ1-6, the V gene TRBV27, with D possibly matching TRBD1 (5 bases). The receptor was derived from a human donor who had recovered from COVID-19. The sequenced sample was CD4+ T cells from blood, cultured in vitro, obtained about 7 months after SARS-CoV-2 vaccination. CDR3 loop: CASSRGFGSPLHF. The DNA for the CDR3 is TGTGCCAGCAGTAGGGGTTTCGGATCACCCCTCCACTTT.